The 9 T cell receptor beta chains in this list originate from one sample, sequenced in a study of T cells in tumors after PD-1 blockade. Clones were sequenced by immunoSEQ multiplex PCR, and TCRdb holds only the in-frame ones, with some missing. The repertoire includes 14,000 or so clones, about 84% of them detected once, and around a quarter sits in the top ten. The sample consisted of PBMCs, taken after anti-PD-1 treatment. The receptors were gathered from a human donor with basal cell carcinoma.

The table lists this clone with a count of one. This rearrangement joins TRBV2 to TRBJ2-7; TRBD1 matches 9 bases. Unmatched junction bases numbered 4, after V lost 6 bases and J lost 1 base. CDR3 length: 14 residues. The germline V gene encodes CDR1 SNHLY and CDR2 FYNNEI. In DNA, the CDR3 is TGTGCCAGCAGCGAGGGACAGGGTTCCTACGAGCAGTACTTC. Amino acid sequence: CASSEGQGSYEQYF. Filled out from reference TRBV2 and TRBJ2-7, the complete variable domain reads EPEVTQTPSHQVTQMGQEVILRCVPISNHLYFYWYRQILGQKVEFLVSFYNNEISEKSEIFDDQFSVERPDGSNFTLKIRSTKLEDSAMYFCASSEGQGSYEQYFGPGTRLTVT.

This chain uses TRBV28 with TRBJ1-1; 7 nucleotides match TRBD1. The CDR3 consists of 12 residues. Germline loops: CDR1 MDHEN, CDR2 SYDVKM. J gave up 4 bases and V 5 bases, and 1 base lay outside the gene matches. The CDR3 sequence: CASSQGGTEAFF. As DNA, the CDR3 is TGTGCCAGCAGTCAGGGGGGCACTGAAGCTTTCTTT.

V usage is TRBV4-1 and J usage is TRBJ2-1; 7 bases map to TRBD1. V shed 7 bases and J 0 bases; nucleotides not matched to a gene: 9. CDR1 is MGHRA and CDR2 is YSYEKL in the germline V gene. The CDR3 runs 16 residues. This chain's CDR3 is CASTPGGSRSYNEQFF. CDR3 DNA: TGCGCCAGCACTCCAGGGGGATCCCGCTCCTACAATGAGCAGTTCTTC.

V gene TRBV7-2 combines with J gene TRBJ1-2; no firm D call. The CDR3 runs to 14 residues. V lost 1 base, J lost 3 bases, and 9 bases lay in between. Germline V CDR1 and CDR2: SGHTA, FQGNSA. The CDR3 loop is CASSLDLEDYGYTF. The CDR3 nucleotides read TGTGCCAGCAGCTTAGACCTGGAGGACTATGGCTACACCTTC.

The rearrangement uses TRBV6-5 and TRBJ2-3; TRBD1 is a possible D gene (6 bases). This CDR3 has 14 residues. Germline CDR1 MNHEY, CDR2 SVGAGI. Trimming left V 3 bases short and J 2 bases short, with 9 bases between. CDR3 DNA: TGTGCCAGCAGTTATAGGACAGCCACAGATACGCAGTATTTT. Translation: CASSYRTATDTQYF.

This rearrangement joins TRBV19 to TRBJ2-2; D is undetermined. Trimming took 4 bases from V and 6 from J, leaving 9 bases between them. The germline V gene encodes CDR1 LNHDA and CDR2 SQIVND (reference sequence). This CDR3 region has 13 residues. In DNA form, the CDR3 reads TGTGCCAGTAGTACCCTACCGGCCGGGGAGCTGTTTTTT. It codes for CASSTLPAGELFF.

The J gene is TRBJ2-1, the V gene TRBV12-3 or TRBV12-4; no definite D call. The V end lost 3 bases, the J end lost 6 bases, and 6 bases lay between the germline ends. The CDR3 length is 12 residues. The CDR3 loop is CASSLGPNEQFF. The CDR3 region has the DNA TGTGCCAGCAGTTTGGGCCCCAATGAGCAGTTCTTC.

The chain is built from TRBV28 and TRBJ2-7; the match to TRBD1 covers 9 bases. Losses at the gene ends were 5 bases for V and 3 bases for J; bases not matched to a gene: 8. Germline V gene sequence: CDR1 MDHEN, CDR2 SYDVKM. The length of the CDR3 is 15 residues. CDR3 in amino acids: CASSRPGQGHYEQYF. DNA of the CDR3: TGTGCCAGCAGTAGGCCGGGACAGGGTCACTACGAGCAGTACTTC.

This chain connects TRBV24-1 to TRBJ2-1, with 12 bases matching TRBD2. Germline V CDR1 and CDR2: KGHDR, SFDVKD. With 5 bases clipped from V and 5 bases from J, the junction kept 21 bases outside the gene matches. This CDR3 has 21 residues. The CDR3 spells CATSGFRQGLAGPTYDNEQFF. The DNA of the CDR3 is TGTGCCACCAGTGGTTTCCGCCAAGGACTAGCGGGACCCACGTACGACAATGAGCAGTTCTTC.